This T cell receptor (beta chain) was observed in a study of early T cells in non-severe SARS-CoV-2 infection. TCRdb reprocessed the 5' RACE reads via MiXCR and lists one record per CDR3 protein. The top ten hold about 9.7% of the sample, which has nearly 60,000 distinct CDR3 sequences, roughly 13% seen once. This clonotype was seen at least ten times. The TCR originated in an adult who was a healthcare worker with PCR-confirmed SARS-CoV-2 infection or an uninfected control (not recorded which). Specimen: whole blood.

CDR3 protein: CASSSQDPYEQYF. In nucleotides, the CDR3 is TGTGCCAGCAGCAGCCAAGACCCCTACGAGCAGTACTTC. This chain uses TRBV21-1 with TRBJ2-7. TRBV21-1 is an annotated pseudogene. The CDR3 contains 13 residues.